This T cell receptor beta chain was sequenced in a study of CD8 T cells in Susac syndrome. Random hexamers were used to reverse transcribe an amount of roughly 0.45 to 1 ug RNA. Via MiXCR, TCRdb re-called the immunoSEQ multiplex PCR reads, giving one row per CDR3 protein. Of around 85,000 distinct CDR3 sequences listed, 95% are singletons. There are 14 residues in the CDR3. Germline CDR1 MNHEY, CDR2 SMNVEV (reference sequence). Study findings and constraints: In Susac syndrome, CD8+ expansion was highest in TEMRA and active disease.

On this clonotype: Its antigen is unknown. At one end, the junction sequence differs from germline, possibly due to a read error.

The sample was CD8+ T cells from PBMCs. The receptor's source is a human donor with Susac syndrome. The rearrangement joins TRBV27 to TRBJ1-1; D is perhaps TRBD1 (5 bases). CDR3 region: CASSSAGMSTEAFF. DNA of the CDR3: TGTGCCAGCAGTTCGGCAGGGATGAGCACTGAAGCCTTCTTT.